This is a list of T cell receptor beta chains from one sample in a study of PD-1 blockade in classical Hodgkin lymphoma. Repertoires were generated with immunoSEQ multiplex PCR, while TCRdb's copy carries only in-frame clones and drops some. The sample contains tens of thousands of clones, about 88% of which appear only once. Specimen: peripheral blood mononuclear cells (PBMCs), collected before the second cycle of nivolumab. The receptors come from a human donor with classical Hodgkin lymphoma. The CDR3 runs from the conserved cysteine through the conserved F or W. The D gene is left open where the match is weak. Only part of the rows carry a size: once, few, many, or a class if the clone is expanded.

d_gene	j_gene	abundance	v_gene	CDR3nt	CDR3aa
-	TRBJ2-7	-	TRBV15	TGTGCCACCAGCTTCGGGGCCCCCATCGCGCAGTACTTC	CATSFGAPIAQYF
-	TRBJ1-1	-	TRBV6-4	TGTGCCAGCAGGTGGGGGGGCAACAGTGAAGCTTTCTTT	CASRWGGNSEAFF
-	TRBJ2-7	-	TRBV5-1	TGCGCCAGCAGCTTGGAACCCCAGCAGGGTGGGAGCTACGAGCAGTACTTC	CASSLEPQQGGSYEQYF
-	TRBJ2-2	-	TRBV14	TGTGCCAGCAGCCAAGATCCGGTATTCCGGAACACCGGGGAGCTGTTTTTT	CASSQDPVFRNTGELFF
TRBD2	TRBJ2-7	-	TRBV7-6	TGTGCCAGCAGCTTAACAGGTTCCGGGGGGGCTACGGAGCAGTACTTC	CASSLTGSGGATEQYF
TRBD1	TRBJ2-7	once	TRBV9	TGTGCCAGCAGCGTAGGGGACAGTTTTTCCTACGAGCAGTACTTC	CASSVGDSFSYEQYF
-	TRBJ1-1	-	TRBV7-9	TGTGCCAGCAGCTTAGGTCATGAAGCTTTCTTT	CASSLGHEAFF
-	TRBJ2-2	-	TRBV6-4	TGTGCCAGCAGCGACCAAAGCACCGGGGAGCTGTTTTTT	CASSDQSTGELFF
TRBD2	TRBJ2-1	-	TRBV6-1	TGTGCCAGTAATATAGCGGGAGACCGCTACAATGAGCAGTTCTTC	CASNIAGDRYNEQFF
-	TRBJ1-1	-	TRBV7-9	TGTGCCAGCAGCGGTGGGAGCGCTTGGGGTACTGAAGCTTTCTTT	CASSGGSAWGTEAFF
-	TRBJ2-5	-	TRBV2	TGTGCCAGCAGTGACCACAAAGGGACCCAGTACTTC	CASSDHKGTQYF
-	TRBJ1-2	-	TRBV5-4	TGTGCCAGCAGCTTGGGGGCTGTTTCCTATGGCTACACCTTC	CASSLGAVSYGYTF
TRBD1	TRBJ1-3	-	TRBV11-2	TGTGCCAGCAGCAACGACAGGGCCCGATTAGGAAACACCATATATTTT	CASSNDRARLGNTIYF
TRBD1	TRBJ2-1	-	TRBV6-1	TGTGCCAGCGGCCGGGACAGGGGTGCCTATGAGCAGTTCTTC	CASGRDRGAYEQFF
TRBD1	TRBJ1-1	-	TRBV14	TGTGCCAGCAGCCAATCACGGACAGGGAACACTGAAGCTTTCTTT	CASSQSRTGNTEAFF
TRBD1	TRBJ1-2	-	TRBV5-6	TGTGCCAGCAGCTTGGAAACAGGGGAGGTCTATGGCTACACCTTC	CASSLETGEVYGYTF
TRBD1	TRBJ2-4	-	TRBV29-1	TGCAGCGCGCGGACAGGGATGGGCAAAAACATTCAGTACTTC	CSARTGMGKNIQYF
TRBD1	TRBJ1-2	-	TRBV27	TGTGCCAGCAGTTTAGGAGGGCCAGACAGGGGGTTTTCTGGCTACACCTTC	CASSLGGPDRGFSGYTF
-	TRBJ2-1	-	TRBV5-4	TGTGCCAGCAGATTGGACAGAAATGAGCAGTTCTTC	CASRLDRNEQFF
-	TRBJ2-7	-	TRBV30	TGTGCCTGGAGTGTACTAGTCTACTACGAGCAGTACTTC	CAWSVLVYYEQYF
TRBD1	TRBJ2-7	-	TRBV28	TGTGCCAGCAGTTGGACAGGGTTGACCTACGAGCAGTACTTC	CASSWTGLTYEQYF
TRBD1	TRBJ2-7	-	TRBV28	TGTGCCAGCAGTTTAGGTATAGGACAGGGGGCCTCCTACGAGCAGTACTTC	CASSLGIGQGASYEQYF
-	TRBJ1-5	-	TRBV10-1	TGCGCCAGCAGTGAGGGACAGTTTCAGCCCCAGCATTTT	CASSEGQFQPQHF
-	TRBJ1-3	-	TRBV19	TGTGCCAGTAGTGGGAACAGGATCCGTAAAGAGATCGGAAACACCATATATTTT	CASSGNRIRKEIGNTIYF
TRBD1	TRBJ1-5	-	TRBV5-1	TGCGCCAGCAGCTTGGGACAGGGAGGTCAGCCCCAGCATTTT	CASSLGQGGQPQHF
TRBD1	TRBJ1-1	-	TRBV19	TGTGCCAGTAGTGTCAGCGAGGGGGCTCACACTGAAGCTTTCTTT	CASSVSEGAHTEAFF
-	TRBJ2-7	-	TRBV28	TGTGCCAGCAAAGTTATAGGGGGGAGCTCCTACGAGCAGTACTTC	CASKVIGGSSYEQYF
-	TRBJ2-5	-	TRBV28	TGTGCCAGCAGTTTGTTATTCGGGGGAGCAGAGACCCAGTACTTC	CASSLLFGGAETQYF
TRBD1	TRBJ2-7	-	TRBV11-1	TGTGCCAGCAGCCCCAACCTGGGACAGACCTACGAGCAGTACTTC	CASSPNLGQTYEQYF
TRBD2	TRBJ2-1	-	TRBV7-8	TGTGCCAGCAGCTTAGCGCGTTCGGCGGGAGGGTACAATGAGCAGTTCTTC	CASSLARSAGGYNEQFF
-	TRBJ2-3	-	TRBV4-1	TGCGCCAGCAGCCAAGATCCCACAGGGAGCAGGGGGGCCGCAGATACGCAGTATTTT	CASSQDPTGSRGAADTQYF
-	TRBJ2-3	-	TRBV5-4	TGTGCCAGCAGCTCTGGACTCCCAGCTAGCACAGATACGCAGTATTTT	CASSSGLPASTDTQYF
-	TRBJ2-7	-	TRBV5-1	TGCGCCAGCAGCTGGCGACAGGAGACCTACGAGCAGTACTTC	CASSWRQETYEQYF
TRBD1	TRBJ1-2	few	TRBV6-5	TGTGCCAGCAGACTCAGGGACAGGGGGGGCTACACCTTC	CASRLRDRGGYTF
-	TRBJ1-1	once	TRBV28	TGTGCCAGCAGTTTCCGCTCCGCTGAAGCTTTCTTT	CASSFRSAEAFF
-	TRBJ2-3	few	TRBV7-5	TGTGCCAGAAGCTTATTGTGGTCTAGCACAGATACGCAGTATTTT	CARSLLWSSTDTQYF
TRBD1	TRBJ1-2	-	TRBV11-2	TGTGCCAGTGATGGACAGGCTCCTTATGGCTACACCTTC	CASDGQAPYGYTF
-	TRBJ2-3	once	TRBV11-2	TGTGCCAGCAGCTTAATTGGGGATACAGATACGCAGTATTTT	CASSLIGDTDTQYF
-	TRBJ2-5	-	TRBV7-2	TGTGCCAGCAGCTTAGGGATTGGGGGAGTCGAGACCCAGTACTTC	CASSLGIGGVETQYF
TRBD1	TRBJ1-5	-	TRBV28	TGTGCCAGCAGGATCCCGGGACAGGGTAATCAGCCCCAGCATTTT	CASRIPGQGNQPQHF
-	TRBJ2-2	-	TRBV7-6	TGTGCCAGCACCGGGCGGGCCTTGAACACCGGGGAGCTGTTTTTT	CASTGRALNTGELFF
-	TRBJ2-7	once	TRBV6-5	TGTGCCAGCAGTTCTGAGACCCGAACCTACGAGCAGTACTTC	CASSSETRTYEQYF
-	TRBJ2-2	-	TRBV13	TGTGCCAGCAGCTTAGGACGAACAGGGAACACCGGGGAGCTGTTTTTT	CASSLGRTGNTGELFF